The 11 T cell receptor beta chains below all came from one sample that was sequenced in a study of human T cells and chemical hapten exposure. TCRdb called the RACE reads again in MiXCR, with one record for every CDR3 protein. The data show some 380,000 distinct CDR3 sequences, approximately 5% seen once. Time point denoted: patch test 1, 2 weeks after DPC sensitization. Documented treatment: therapeutic diphenylcyclopropenone sensitization with weekly scalp DPC. Sample: whole blood, taken in connection with sensitization to the hapten diphenylcyclopropenone (DPC). The receptors derive from a woman in her forties or fifties with alopecia areata. Some clones in this sample may be carry-over from other donors' samples.

This clonotype was seen at least ten times. The chain uses TRBV12-3 or TRBV12-4 and TRBJ2-1; TRBD1 matches 10 bases. The CDR3 spans 17 residues. V shed 5 bases, J shed 7 bases, and the junction held 14 bases outside the gene matches. The CDR3 protein is CASSLPGTGVIGNEQFF. DNA of the CDR3: TGTGCCAGCAGTCTACCTGGGACAGGGGTGATCGGGAATGAGCAGTTCTTC.

In its sample, this clonotype was seen many times. The J gene is TRBJ1-6, the V gene TRBV3-1; D is possibly TRBD1 (6 bases). The CDR3 sequence is 14 residues long. Germline V gives CDR1 LGHDT, CDR2 YNNKEL (reference sequence). The germline V and J ends were trimmed by 4 bases and 7 bases, with 11 bases remaining between them. The CDR3 sequence: CASSLQGSNSPLHF. The DNA of the CDR3 is TGTGCCAGCAGCCTACAGGGAAGCAATTCACCCCTCCACTTT.

This clonotype was seen many times. The chain uses TRBV2 and TRBJ1-3; D gene unclear. Germline CDR1 reads SNHLY; CDR2 reads FYNNEI. V gave up 8 bases and J gave up 1 base, with 15 bases separating them. CDR3 length equals 15 residues. The CDR3 sequence: CASLLEGISGNTIYF. In nucleotides, the CDR3 is TGTGCCAGCCTTTTAGAAGGGATATCTGGAAACACCATATATTTT.

The J gene is TRBJ1-2, the V gene TRBV9; 8 bases are shared with TRBD1. Germline CDR1 reads SGDLS; CDR2 reads YYNGEE. The CDR3 extends over 16 amino acids. Unmatched junction bases numbered 9, after V lost 3 bases and J lost 2 bases. The CDR3 loop reads CASSALGQGLNYGYTF. The CDR3 DNA is TGTGCCAGCAGCGCATTAGGACAGGGACTCAACTATGGCTACACCTTC.

This clonotype occurred many times. V and J are TRBV12-3 or TRBV12-4 and TRBJ2-1; D might be TRBD1 or TRBD2, each matching 6 bases. V was trimmed by 3 bases and J by 6 bases, leaving 15 bases between them. The CDR3 is made up of 15 amino acids. CDR3 sequence (DNA): TGTGCCAGCAGTTTCTCCGGGGGCCCTTCCAATGAGCAGTTCTTC. Its protein product is CASSFSGGPSNEQFF.

This clonotype was found many times. The chain has TRBV12-3 or TRBV12-4 and TRBJ2-3, with 9 bases fitting TRBD1. There are 14 residues in the CDR3. J gave up 2 bases and V 7 bases, and 4 bases lay outside the gene matches. Here the CDR3 reads CASITGGNTDTQYF. Written as DNA, the CDR3 is TGTGCCAGCATTACAGGGGGCAACACAGATACGCAGTATTTT.

V and J are TRBV11-2 and TRBJ1-4; no definite D call. Trimming cost V 2 bases and J 0 bases, with 7 bases left between them. The CDR3 is made up of 15 amino acids. CDR1 and CDR2 from the germline V gene are SGHAT and FQNNGV. The CDR3: CASSLNSATNEKLFF. The CDR3 nucleotides are TGTGCCAGCAGCTTAAACAGTGCAACTAATGAAAAACTGTTTTTT.

This clonotype was found many times. The chain links TRBV20-1 to TRBJ2-4; 9 bases map to TRBD2. With 5 bases clipped from V and 2 bases from J, the junction kept 10 bases outside the gene matches. This CDR3 region has 16 residues. Germline-derived CDR1 and CDR2 are DFQATT and SNEGSKA (reference sequence). The chain's CDR3 is CSAFPLAGKTKNIQYF. Here the CDR3 DNA reads TGCAGTGCTTTCCCCCTAGCGGGGAAAACCAAAAACATTCAGTACTTC.

This clonotype was seen many times. This chain joins TRBV5-1 and TRBJ2-5; D might be TRBD1 (5 bases). Deletions cut 4 bases from V and 2 bases from J, with 15 bases between. The CDR3 runs to 15 residues. Per germline, CDR1 SGHRS and CDR2 YFSETQ. The CDR3 loop reads CASSPRTRAQETQYF. Written as DNA, the CDR3 is TGCGCCAGCAGCCCCCGTACCAGGGCACAAGAGACCCAGTACTTC.

There are many counts of this clonotype. The chain combines TRBV6-1 with TRBJ2-5; no definite D call. Germline V CDR1 and CDR2: MNHNS, SASEGT. The CDR3 is 14 residues long. V shed 8 bases and J shed 10 bases, with 23 bases lying between them. The CDR3 DNA reads TGTGCCAGCCTGCTAAGTCTGGGTGGAAGCGACCAGTACTTC. Protein product: CASLLSLGGSDQYF.

Concerning this clonotype: This may be a read error: a much more frequent sequence differs by one nucleotide. The chain joins TRBV5-1 to TRBJ2-3, with 7 bases that match TRBD2. From germline, CDR1 is SGHRS and CDR2 YFSETQ. CDR3 length: 16 residues. The V and J ends lost 2 bases and 0 bases, in that order; junction bases with no gene match: 6. The CDR3 bases are TGCGCCAGCAGCTTTACGGGGGGTGCTAGCACAGATACGCAGTATTTT. Amino acids: CASSFTGGASTDTQYF.